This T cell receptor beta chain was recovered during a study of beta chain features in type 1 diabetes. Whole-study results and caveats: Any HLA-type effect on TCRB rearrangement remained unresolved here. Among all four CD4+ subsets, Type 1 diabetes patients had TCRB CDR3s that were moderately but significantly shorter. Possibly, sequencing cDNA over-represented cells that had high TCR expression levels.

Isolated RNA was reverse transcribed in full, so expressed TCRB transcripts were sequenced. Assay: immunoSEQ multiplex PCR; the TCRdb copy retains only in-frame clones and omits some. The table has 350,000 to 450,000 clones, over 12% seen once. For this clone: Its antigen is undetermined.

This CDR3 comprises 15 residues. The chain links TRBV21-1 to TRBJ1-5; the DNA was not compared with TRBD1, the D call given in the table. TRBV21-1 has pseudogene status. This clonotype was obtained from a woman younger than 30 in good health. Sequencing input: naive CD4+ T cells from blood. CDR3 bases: TGTGCCAGCTTCCGACAGGGGCATAGCAATCAGCCCCAGCATTTT. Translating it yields CASFRQGHSNQPQHF.